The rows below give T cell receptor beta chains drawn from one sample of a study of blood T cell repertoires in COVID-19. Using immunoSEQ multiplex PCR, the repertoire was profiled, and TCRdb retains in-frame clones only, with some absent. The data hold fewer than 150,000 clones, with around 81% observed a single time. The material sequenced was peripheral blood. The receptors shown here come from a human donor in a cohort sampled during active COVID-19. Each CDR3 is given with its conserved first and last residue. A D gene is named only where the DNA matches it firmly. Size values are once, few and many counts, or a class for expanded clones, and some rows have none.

CASSPWSGWDQPQHF,TGTGCCAGCAGCCCCTGGTCGGGTTGGGATCAGCCCCAGCATTTT,NA,TRBV7-8,few,TRBJ1-5
CASSSQPGKFSYGYTF,TGTGCCAGCAGTTCCCAACCAGGGAAGTTCAGCTATGGCTACACCTTC,NA,TRBV6-5,NA,TRBJ1-2
CASSLAGAEETQYF,TGTGCCAGCAGCTTGGCCGGAGCGGAAGAGACCCAGTACTTC,NA,TRBV5-8,NA,TRBJ2-5
CASSLTQAAETQYF,TGTGCCAGCAGTTTAACACAGGCGGCCGAGACCCAGTACTTC,NA,TRBV28,NA,TRBJ2-5
CASSHAQTGLYGYTF,TGTGCCAGCAGCCACGCCCAGACAGGGTTGTATGGCTACACCTTC,TRBD1,TRBV6-6,few,TRBJ1-2
CASSQQDRGQPQHF,TGCGCCAGCAGCCAGCAAGACCGGGGACAGCCCCAGCATTTT,NA,TRBV4-1,NA,TRBJ1-5
CASSLLDRLSEQYF,TGTGCCAGCAGCCTTCTGGACAGGTTGAGCGAGCAGTACTTC,TRBD1,TRBV7-8,NA,TRBJ2-7
CASSQGWDRGNQPQHF,TGTGCCAGCAGCCAAGGGTGGGACAGGGGGAATCAGCCCCAGCATTTT,TRBD1,TRBV3-1/TRBV3-2,few,TRBJ1-5
CASSLTGTGHSSQFF,TGCGCCAGCAGCCTAACCGGGACAGGGCATTCGTCGCAGTTCTTC,TRBD1,TRBV5-1,NA,TRBJ2-1
CASSLGAGETDTQYF,TGTGCCAGCAGCTTAGGGGCAGGAGAGACAGATACGCAGTATTTT,NA,TRBV5-5,few,TRBJ2-3
CASSLQGRNTEAFF,TGTGCCAGTAGTCTCCAGGGGAGGAACACTGAAGCTTTCTTT,NA,TRBV19,once,TRBJ1-1
CASSLRTGGDTGELFF,TGTGCCAGCTCACTACGGACAGGGGGCGACACCGGGGAGCTGTTTTTT,TRBD1,TRBV18,few,TRBJ2-2
CASSSPGLGTDTQYF,TGTGCCAGCAGCTCCCCGGGACTTGGCACAGATACGCAGTATTTT,NA,TRBV11-3,NA,TRBJ2-3
CASLSPAGRGRSGYTF,TGTGCCAGTCTATCCCCCGCGGGCAGGGGGAGGAGTGGCTACACCTTC,TRBD1,TRBV28,NA,TRBJ1-2
CASSLSAYEQYF,TGTGCCAGCAGTTTGTCCGCCTACGAGCAGTACTTC,NA,TRBV6-2/TRBV6-3,few,TRBJ2-7
CASSPSTGRDGYTF,TGTGCCAGCAGCCCGTCTACAGGGCGCGATGGCTACACCTTC,NA,TRBV9,NA,TRBJ1-2
CASSPRSRGKGAREQYF,TGTGCCAGCAGTCCTCGCTCCCGCGGGAAGGGGGCCCGCGAGCAGTACTTC,NA,TRBV28,NA,TRBJ2-7
CASSRREGGAGGYTF,TGTGCCAGCAGCCGCCGTGAGGGAGGGGCAGGTGGCTACACCTTC,NA,TRBV6-5,NA,TRBJ1-2
CASSLEQGGGIQYF,TGCGCCAGCAGCTTGGAACAGGGCGGGGGCATTCAGTACTTC,NA,TRBV5-1,few,TRBJ2-4
CATSRGLRSATNEKLFF,TGTGCCACCTCCAGGGGCCTCAGAAGCGCAACTAATGAAAAACTGTTTTTT,NA,TRBV15,NA,TRBJ1-4
CASSEDRDLDEQYF,TGTGCCAGCAGTGAAGACAGGGACCTCGACGAGCAGTACTTC,NA,TRBV2,NA,TRBJ2-7
CASDRGTYEQYF,TGTGCCAGTGACAGGGGAACCTACGAGCAGTACTTC,TRBD1,TRBV6-5,NA,TRBJ2-7
CASSLGGETGANTGELFF,TGTGCCAGCAGCCTCGGAGGAGAAACAGGGGCGAACACCGGGGAGCTGTTTTTT,TRBD1,TRBV7-9,NA,TRBJ2-2
CASEDRSDRITEAFF,TGCGCCAGCGAGGACCGAAGCGACAGGATAACTGAAGCTTTCTTT,NA,TRBV4-1,NA,TRBJ1-1
CASSRGQPWTPNTGELFF,TGTGCCAGCAGCCGGGGACAGCCCTGGACTCCGAACACCGGGGAGCTGTTTTTT,TRBD1,TRBV7-9,NA,TRBJ2-2
CASSNQNNYGYTF,TGCGCCAGCAGCAACCAGAATAACTATGGCTACACCTTC,NA,TRBV5-1,NA,TRBJ1-2
CASTPSDRVGSTGELFF,TGTGCCAGCACCCCCTCGGACAGGGTGGGGTCCACCGGGGAGCTGTTTTTT,TRBD1,TRBV28,NA,TRBJ2-2
CALTGFYGYTF,TGTGCCTTGACAGGGTTCTATGGCTACACCTTC,TRBD1,TRBV30,many,TRBJ1-2
CASSFYSTSYEQYF,TGTGCCAGCAGTTTTTACAGCACCTCCTACGAGCAGTACTTC,NA,TRBV27,NA,TRBJ2-7
CASSYSERTEAFF,TGTGCCAGCAGTTACTCAGAGAGAACTGAAGCTTTCTTT,NA,TRBV6-5,NA,TRBJ1-1
CASSGRLAGGPDTQYF,TGTGCCAGCAGTGGTCGACTGGCGGGGGGCCCAGATACGCAGTATTTT,TRBD2,TRBV6-1,NA,TRBJ2-3
CASSYEGVRTDTQYF,TGTGCCAGCAGTTACGAAGGGGTCCGCACAGATACGCAGTATTTT,NA,TRBV6-6,NA,TRBJ2-3
CASSLTGGLAKNIQYF,TGTGCCAGCAGCTTGACCGGGGGACTAGCCAAAAACATTCAGTACTTC,NA,TRBV5-6,NA,TRBJ2-4
CASSWTYYQPQHF,TGTGCCAGTAGTTGGACATATTATCAGCCCCAGCATTTT,NA,TRBV19,few,TRBJ1-5
CASSLRPQGGNTEAFF,TGTGCCAGCAGCTTAAGACCCCAGGGTGGGAATACTGAAGCTTTCTTT,NA,TRBV7-3,NA,TRBJ1-1
CASSQEGSRREETQYF,TGTGCCAGCAGCCAAGAGGGGTCTAGGCGGGAAGAGACCCAGTACTTC,NA,TRBV14,once,TRBJ2-5
CASSTQDFSYNEQFF,TGTGCCAGCAGTACTCAGGACTTCTCCTACAATGAGCAGTTCTTC,NA,TRBV6-5,NA,TRBJ2-1
CASSGRATGSLGTDTQYF,TGTGCCAGCAGTGGGCGGGCCACCGGAAGCTTAGGCACAGATACGCAGTATTTT,NA,TRBV27,NA,TRBJ2-3
CASSEPRGTNTGELFF,TGTGCCAGCAGCGAACCCAGGGGAACGAACACCGGGGAGCTGTTTTTT,NA,TRBV7-9,NA,TRBJ2-2
CASSSTGDYGYTF,TGTGCCAGCAGCTCTACAGGGGACTATGGCTACACCTTC,TRBD1,TRBV6-5,NA,TRBJ1-2
CASSTQGDYEKLFF,TGTGCCAGTAGTACACAAGGGGACTATGAAAAACTGTTTTTT,NA,TRBV19,NA,TRBJ1-4
CASSLVGTSGTDTQYF,TGTGCCAGCAGCTTAGTAGGGACTAGTGGCACAGATACGCAGTATTTT,TRBD2,TRBV11-2,once,TRBJ2-3
CASSGQVATNEKLFF,TGTGCCAGCAGTGGACAAGTTGCAACTAATGAAAAACTGTTTTTT,NA,TRBV2,NA,TRBJ1-4
CASSLPGTTNEKLFF,TGTGCCAGTAGTTTGCCGGGGACAACTAATGAAAAACTGTTTTTT,NA,TRBV19,NA,TRBJ1-4